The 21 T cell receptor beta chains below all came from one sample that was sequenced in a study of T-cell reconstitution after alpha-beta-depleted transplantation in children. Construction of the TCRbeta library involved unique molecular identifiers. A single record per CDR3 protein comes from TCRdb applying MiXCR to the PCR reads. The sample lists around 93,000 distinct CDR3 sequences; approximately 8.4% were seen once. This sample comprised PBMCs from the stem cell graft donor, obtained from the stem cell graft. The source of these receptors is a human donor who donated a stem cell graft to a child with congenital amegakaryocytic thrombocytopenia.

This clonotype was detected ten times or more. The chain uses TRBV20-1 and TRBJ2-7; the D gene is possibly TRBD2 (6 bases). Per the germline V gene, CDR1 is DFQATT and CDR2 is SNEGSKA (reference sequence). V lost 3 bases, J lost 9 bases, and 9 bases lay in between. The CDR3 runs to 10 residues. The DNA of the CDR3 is TGCAGTGCTAGGCCCGGGAGGCAGTACTTC. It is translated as CSARPGRQYF.

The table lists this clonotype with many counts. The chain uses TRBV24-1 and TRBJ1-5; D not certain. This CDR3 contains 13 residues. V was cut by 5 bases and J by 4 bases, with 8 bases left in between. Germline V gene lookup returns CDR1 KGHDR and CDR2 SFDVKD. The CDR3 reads CATSASVNQPQHF. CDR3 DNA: TGTGCCACCAGTGCTAGCGTTAATCAGCCCCAGCATTTT.

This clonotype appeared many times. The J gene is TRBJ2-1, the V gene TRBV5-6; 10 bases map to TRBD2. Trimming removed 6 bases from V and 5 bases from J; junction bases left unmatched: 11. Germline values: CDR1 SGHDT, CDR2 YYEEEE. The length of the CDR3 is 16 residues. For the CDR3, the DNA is TGTGCCAGCAAAAATTACGCTAGCGGGGGAGACAATGAGCAGTTCTTC. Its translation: CASKNYASGGDNEQFF.

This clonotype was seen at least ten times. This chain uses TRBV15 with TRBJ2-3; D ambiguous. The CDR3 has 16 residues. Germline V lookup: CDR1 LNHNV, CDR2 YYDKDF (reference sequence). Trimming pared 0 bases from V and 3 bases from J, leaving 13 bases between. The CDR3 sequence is CATSRDARSRTDTQYF. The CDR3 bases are TGTGCCACCAGCAGAGATGCCCGGAGTCGAACAGATACGCAGTATTTT.

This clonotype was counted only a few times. The chain's CDR3 is CASSSDGGEAFF. CDR3 in DNA: TGTGCCAGCAGCTCAGACGGGGGCGAAGCTTTCTTT. The chain joins TRBV3-1 to TRBJ1-1; D is perhaps TRBD1 (6 bases). Germline CDR1 reads LGHDT; CDR2 reads YNNKEL (reference sequence). V lost 5 bases and J 8 bases, leaving 12 bases between the germline ends. This CDR3 region has 12 residues.

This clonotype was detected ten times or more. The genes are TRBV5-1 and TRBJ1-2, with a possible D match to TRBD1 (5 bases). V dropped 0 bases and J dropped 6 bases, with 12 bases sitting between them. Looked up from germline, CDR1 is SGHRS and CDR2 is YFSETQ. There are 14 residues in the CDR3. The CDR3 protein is CASSLVSGRDGYTF. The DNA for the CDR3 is TGCGCCAGCAGCTTGGTGTCAGGGAGAGATGGCTACACCTTC.

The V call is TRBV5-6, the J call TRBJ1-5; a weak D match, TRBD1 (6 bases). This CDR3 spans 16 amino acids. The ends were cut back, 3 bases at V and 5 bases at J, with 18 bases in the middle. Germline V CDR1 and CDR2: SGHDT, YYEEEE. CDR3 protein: CASSSRLRQEDQPQHF. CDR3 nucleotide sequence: TGTGCCAGCAGCTCAAGACTTCGACAGGAAGATCAGCCCCAGCATTTT.

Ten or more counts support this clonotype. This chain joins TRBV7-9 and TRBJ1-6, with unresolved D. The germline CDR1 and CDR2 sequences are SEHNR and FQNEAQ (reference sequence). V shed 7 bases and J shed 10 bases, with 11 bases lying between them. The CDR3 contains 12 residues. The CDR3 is CASNDPGSPLHF. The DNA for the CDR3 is TGTGCCAGCAACGATCCCGGGTCACCCCTCCACTTT.

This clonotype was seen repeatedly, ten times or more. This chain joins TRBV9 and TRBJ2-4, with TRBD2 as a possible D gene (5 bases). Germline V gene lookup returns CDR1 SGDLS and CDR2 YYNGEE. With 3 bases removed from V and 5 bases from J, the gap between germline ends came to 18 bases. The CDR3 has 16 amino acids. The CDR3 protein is CASSAREGLTQNIQYF. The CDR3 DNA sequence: TGTGCCAGCAGCGCCAGAGAGGGTTTAACCCAAAACATTCAGTACTTC.

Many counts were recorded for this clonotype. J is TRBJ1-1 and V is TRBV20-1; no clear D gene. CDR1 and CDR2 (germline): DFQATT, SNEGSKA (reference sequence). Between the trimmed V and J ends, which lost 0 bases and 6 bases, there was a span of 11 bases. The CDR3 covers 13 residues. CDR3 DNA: TGCAGTGCTAGAGATTTCGGGAGGCCTGAAGCTTTCTTT. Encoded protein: CSARDFGRPEAFF.

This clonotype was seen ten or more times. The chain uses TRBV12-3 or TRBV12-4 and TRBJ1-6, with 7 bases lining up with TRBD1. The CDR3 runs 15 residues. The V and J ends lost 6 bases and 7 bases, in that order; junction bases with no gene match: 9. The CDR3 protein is CASSPRGIKNSPLHF. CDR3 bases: TGTGCCAGCAGCCCCAGGGGGATAAAAAATTCACCCCTCCACTTT.

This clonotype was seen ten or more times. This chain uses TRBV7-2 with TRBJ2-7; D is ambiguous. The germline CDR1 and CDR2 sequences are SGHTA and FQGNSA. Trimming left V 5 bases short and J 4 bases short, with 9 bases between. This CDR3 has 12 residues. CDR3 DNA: TGTGCCAGCAGCCCGCTCGGGTACGAGCAGTACTTC. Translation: CASSPLGYEQYF.

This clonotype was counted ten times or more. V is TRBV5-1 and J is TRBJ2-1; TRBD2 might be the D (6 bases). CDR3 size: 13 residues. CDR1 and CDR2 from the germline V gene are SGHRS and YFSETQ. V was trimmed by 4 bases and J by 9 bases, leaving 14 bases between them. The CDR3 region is CASSPRTEGEQFF. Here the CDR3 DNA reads TGCGCCAGCAGCCCCCGGACGGAGGGTGAGCAGTTCTTC. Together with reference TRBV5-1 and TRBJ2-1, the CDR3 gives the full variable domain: KAGVTQTPRYLIKTRGQQVTLSCSPISGHRSVSWYQQTPGQGLQFLFEYFSETQRNKGNFPGRFSGRQFSNSRSEMNVSTLELGDSALYLCASSPRTEGEQFFGPGTRLTVL.

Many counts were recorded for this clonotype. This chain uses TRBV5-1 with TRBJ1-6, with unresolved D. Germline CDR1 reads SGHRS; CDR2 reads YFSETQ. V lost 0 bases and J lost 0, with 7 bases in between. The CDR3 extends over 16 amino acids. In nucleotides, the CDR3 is TGCGCCAGCAGCTTGGAAGGGTTCTCCTATAATTCACCCCTCCACTTT. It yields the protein CASSLEGFSYNSPLHF.

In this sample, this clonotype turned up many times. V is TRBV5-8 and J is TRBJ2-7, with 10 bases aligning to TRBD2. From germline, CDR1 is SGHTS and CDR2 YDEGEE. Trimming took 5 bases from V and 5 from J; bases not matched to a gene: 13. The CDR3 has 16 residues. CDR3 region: CASRIYTSGTGDEQYF. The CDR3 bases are TGTGCCAGCAGGATTTATACTAGCGGGACGGGGGACGAGCAGTACTTC.

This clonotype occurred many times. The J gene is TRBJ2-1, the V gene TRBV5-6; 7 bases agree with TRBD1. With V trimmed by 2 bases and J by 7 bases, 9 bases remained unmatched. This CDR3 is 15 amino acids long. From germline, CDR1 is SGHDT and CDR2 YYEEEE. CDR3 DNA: TGTGCCAGCAGCTTCTCACTACAGGGGATTAATGAGCAGTTCTTC. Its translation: CASSFSLQGINEQFF.

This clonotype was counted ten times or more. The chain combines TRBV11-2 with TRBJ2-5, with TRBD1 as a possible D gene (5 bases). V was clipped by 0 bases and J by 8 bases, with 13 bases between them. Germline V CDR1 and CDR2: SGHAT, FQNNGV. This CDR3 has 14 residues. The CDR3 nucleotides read TGTGCCAGCAGCTTAGATAAGGGGTACGAAACCCAGTACTTC. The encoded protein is CASSLDKGYETQYF.

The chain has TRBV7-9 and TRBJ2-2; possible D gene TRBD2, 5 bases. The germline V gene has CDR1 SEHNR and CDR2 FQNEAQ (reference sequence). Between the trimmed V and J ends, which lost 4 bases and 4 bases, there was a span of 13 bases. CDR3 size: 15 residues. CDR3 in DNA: TGTGCCAGCAGCTCTACCCGGGATCCCACCGGGGAGCTGTTTTTT. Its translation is CASSSTRDPTGELFF.

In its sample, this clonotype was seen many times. CDR3 amino acids: CSAGGSGENQETQYF. DNA for the CDR3: TGCAGTGCCGGAGGTAGCGGGGAAAACCAAGAGACCCAGTACTTC. The chain carries TRBV20-1 and TRBJ2-5, with 8 bases aligning to TRBD2. The junction had 9 bases not matched to a gene; V was cut back by 6 bases and J by 0 bases. CDR1 DFQATT and CDR2 SNEGSKA come from the germline V gene (reference sequence). This CDR3 comprises 15 residues.

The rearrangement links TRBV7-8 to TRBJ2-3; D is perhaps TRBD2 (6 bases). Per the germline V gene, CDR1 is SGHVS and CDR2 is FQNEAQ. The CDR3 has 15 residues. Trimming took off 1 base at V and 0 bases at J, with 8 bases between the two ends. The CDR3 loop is CASSLVEGSTDTQYF. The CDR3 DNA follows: TGTGCCAGCAGCTTAGTGGAGGGTAGCACAGATACGCAGTATTTT.

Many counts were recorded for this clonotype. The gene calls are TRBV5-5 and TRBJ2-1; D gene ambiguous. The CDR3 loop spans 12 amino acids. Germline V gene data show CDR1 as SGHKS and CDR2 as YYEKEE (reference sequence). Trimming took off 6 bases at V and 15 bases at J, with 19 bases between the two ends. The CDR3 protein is CASIDAGFHLFF. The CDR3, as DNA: TGTGCCAGCATCGACGCCGGGTTCCACCTGTTCTTC.